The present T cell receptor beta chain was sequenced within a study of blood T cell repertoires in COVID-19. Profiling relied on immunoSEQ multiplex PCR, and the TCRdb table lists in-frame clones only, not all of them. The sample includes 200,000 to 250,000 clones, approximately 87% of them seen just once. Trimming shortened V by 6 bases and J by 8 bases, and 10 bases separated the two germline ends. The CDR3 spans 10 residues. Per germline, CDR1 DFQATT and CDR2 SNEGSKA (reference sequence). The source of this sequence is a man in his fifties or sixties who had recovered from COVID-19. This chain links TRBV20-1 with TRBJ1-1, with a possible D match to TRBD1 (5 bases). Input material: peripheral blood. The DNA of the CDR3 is TGCAGTGCCTATTACAGGGAAGCTTTCTTT. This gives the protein CSAYYREAFF.